This passage covers 7 T cell receptor beta chains from one sample sequenced in a study of T cell repertoires in breast cancer. Paired alpha-beta TCRs of CD8+ T cells were analyzed by expanded emulsion RT-PCR. Unpaired genes were suppressed by blocking oligonucleotides during a second nested PCR. MiXCR was run by TCRdb on the emulsion pairing reads, yielding one entry per CDR3 protein. The sample gives about 40,000 distinct CDR3 sequences, roughly 42% of which show up once; around 60% is in the top ten. The sample taken for sequencing was CD8+ T cells. Every receptor here comes from a pool of human donors with breast cancer or a healthy control (not recorded which).

This clonotype was seen only a few times. V and J are TRBV6-2 or TRBV6-3 and TRBJ1-5, with D perhaps matching TRBD1 (5 bases). Germline assignment: CDR1 MNHEY and CDR2 SVGEGT. CDR3 length equals 12 residues. The V end was cut by 11 bases, the J end by 7 bases, with 15 bases between. CDR3 amino acids: CACGEGRQPQHF. DNA for the CDR3: TGTGCCTGTGGAGAGGGACGACAGCCCCAGCATTTT.

This clonotype was recorded many times. The chain is built from TRBV20-1 and TRBJ2-3; D remains unclear. Germline V CDR1 and CDR2: DFQATT, SNEGSKA (reference sequence). The CDR3 has 15 amino acids. V lost 1 base to trimming and J lost 4 bases, with 15 bases between them. CDR3 loop: CSARAAIAEADTQYF. The CDR3 DNA is TGCAGTGCTAGAGCGGCGATTGCTGAAGCAGATACGCAGTATTTT.

V usage is TRBV6-1 and J usage is TRBJ1-1; no clear D gene. The CDR3 is 10 amino acids. Trimming cost V 10 bases and J 1 base, with 4 bases left between them. Germline loops: CDR1 MNHNS, CDR2 SASEGT. The CDR3 sequence: CATRNTEAFF. The CDR3 DNA reads as TGTGCCACCCGGAACACTGAAGCTTTCTTT.

The chain recombines TRBV12-3 or TRBV12-4 with TRBJ2-2; D might be TRBD2 (6 bases). V dropped 8 bases and J dropped 2 bases, with 12 bases sitting between them. The CDR3 is 14 residues long. The CDR3 loop is CASQWEDNTGELFF. The CDR3 DNA follows: TGTGCCAGCCAGTGGGAGGACAACACCGGGGAGCTGTTTTTT.

The chain combines TRBV20-1 with TRBJ2-1, with D tentatively TRBD2 (6 bases). V lost 0 bases, J lost 2 bases, and 17 bases lay in between. The CDR3 is 17 residues long. CDR1 and CDR2 from the germline V gene are DFQATT and SNEGSKA (reference sequence). CDR3 in DNA: TGCAGTGCTAGAGATAGAGGGAAATTAGCGGCCTACAATGAGCAGTTCTTC. This sequence encodes CSARDRGKLAAYNEQFF.

V gene TRBV27 combines with J gene TRBJ2-1, with 9 bases that match TRBD1. CDR1 and CDR2 (germline): MNHEY, SMNVEV (reference sequence). The length of the CDR3 is 15 residues. The V and J ends lost 9 bases and 3 bases, in that order; junction bases with no gene match: 9. The CDR3 here is CASAAKDRGYNEQFF. CDR3 DNA sequence: TGTGCCAGTGCGGCCAAGGACAGGGGCTACAATGAGCAGTTCTTC.

This rearrangement joins TRBV2 to TRBJ2-7; D assignment may be TRBD1 or TRBD2 (5 bases each). Trimming pared 4 bases from V and 6 bases from J, leaving 10 bases between. Germline CDR1 and CDR2: SNHLY and FYNNEI. The length of the CDR3 is 12 residues. The CDR3 coding sequence is TGTGCCAGCAGTGGGACGGGACGCGAGCAGTACTTC. Amino acid sequence: CASSGTGREQYF.